The next 2 T cell receptor beta chains were all read from a single sample in a study of OX40 agonist ivuxolimab in advanced cancers. The assay was immunoSEQ multiplex PCR, and TCRdb's table has in-frame clones only and misses some. The table shows some 99,000 clones, with around 94% occurring only once. This material consisted of CD4+ or CD8+ T cells sorted from blood, taken in a trial of the OX40 agonist ivuxolimab. These receptor sequences come from an adult with an advanced solid tumor such as melanoma, head and neck, liver or kidney cancer.

V is TRBV28 and J is TRBJ1-5; TRBD1 is a possible D gene (5 bases). The length of the CDR3 is 17 residues. Trimming cost V 2 bases and J 1 base, with 15 bases left between them. Germline CDR1 and CDR2: MDHEN and SYDVKM. CDR3 sequence reads: CASSLAGRGLSNQPQHF. The CDR3 DNA is TGTGCCAGCAGTTTAGCTGGTAGGGGCTTGAGCAATCAGCCCCAGCATTTT.

J is TRBJ2-3 and V is TRBV29-1; 7 bases agree with TRBD2. Germline trimming cut 3 bases from V and 3 bases from J; bases unmatched to any gene: 6. Germline V gene sequence: CDR1 SQVTM, CDR2 ANQGSEA. CDR3 length: 14 residues. The CDR3 is CSVEAVGGTDTQYF. CDR3 in DNA: TGCAGCGTTGAGGCGGTCGGGGGGACAGATACGCAGTATTTT.